The 32 T cell receptor beta chains reported below all come from one sample, sequenced in a study of blood T cell repertoires in COVID-19. Profiled with immunoSEQ multiplex PCR; TCRdb holds only in-frame clones, not every one. The sample shows some 170,000 clones, roughly 93% of them seen only once. Sequencing was done on a sample of peripheral blood. The source of these receptors is a woman aged 55-70 years with COVID-19, enrolled during active disease.

This rearrangement joins TRBV12-3 or TRBV12-4 to TRBJ1-3, with D unresolved. Trimming took off 5 bases at V and 4 bases at J, with 9 bases between the two ends. The CDR3 loop spans 13 amino acids. The CDR3 nucleotides read TGTGCCAGCAGTCAGACAATAGGAAACACCATATATTTT. This encodes CASSQTIGNTIYF.

The chain employs TRBV10-3 and TRBJ2-3; 7 bases line up with TRBD2. Trimming took 11 bases from V and 5 from J; bases not matched to a gene: 7. The CDR3 extends over 12 amino acids. In germline, CDR1 is ENHRY, CDR2 SYGVKD. The CDR3 region has the DNA TGTGCCGGAAGCGGGGCCGGAGATACGCAGTATTTT. Amino acid sequence: CAGSGAGDTQYF.

Comments on this clone: Relative to the germline gene, one junction end is altered; a read error may explain this. The chain has TRBV5-1 and TRBJ1-2; 7 bases are a match to TRBD1. Per the germline V gene, CDR1 is SGHRS and CDR2 is YFSETQ. The CDR3 has 16 residues. CDR3 sequence: CASSLTPGGIEEGPLF. The CDR3 DNA follows: TGCGCCAGCAGCTTGACGCCAGGGGGGATTGAGGAGGGCCCCCTCTTC.

This clone was picked up one time. This rearrangement joins TRBV30 to TRBJ1-2, with a weak D call TRBD1 (5 bases). Trimming took 0 bases from V and 6 from J, leaving 8 bases between them. Per germline, CDR1 GTSNPN and CDR2 SVGIG (reference sequence). This CDR3 comprises 12 residues. The CDR3 spells CAWSVPRDGYTF. CDR3 in DNA: TGTGCCTGGAGTGTACCCAGGGATGGCTACACCTTC. Full variable domain (remainder filled in from reference TRBV30 and TRBJ1-2): SQTIHQWPATLVQPVGSPLSLECTVEGTSNPNLYWYRQAAGRGLQLLFYSVGIGQISSEVPQNLSASRPQDRQFILSSKKLLLSDSGFYLCAWSVPRDGYTFGSGTRLTVV.

In this sample, this clone turned up once. This rearrangement joins TRBV7-6 to TRBJ1-1, with 10 bases that match TRBD1. V dropped 5 bases and J dropped 4; count of bases not matched to a gene: 13. Looked up from germline, CDR1 is SGHVS and CDR2 is FNYEAQ. The CDR3 contains 17 residues. The CDR3 loop is CASSQGWTGGKGTEAFF. For the CDR3, the DNA is TGTGCCAGCAGCCAGGGGTGGACAGGGGGAAAGGGCACTGAAGCTTTCTTT. The complete variable domain, with remaining parts taken from reference TRBV7-6 and TRBJ1-1, reads GAGVSQSPRYKVTKRGQDVALRCDPISGHVSLYWYRQALGQGPEFLTYFNYEAQQDKSGLPNDRFSAERPEGSISTLTIQRTEQRDSAMYRCASSQGWTGGKGTEAFFGQGTRLTVV.

The V gene is TRBV19, the J gene TRBJ2-3; possibly TRBD1 for D (6 bases). V dropped 6 bases and J dropped 2 bases, with 12 bases sitting between them. CDR1 LNHDA and CDR2 SQIVND come from the germline V gene (reference sequence). This CDR3 is 14 amino acids long. In DNA, the CDR3 is TGTGCCAGTAGCACCAGGGGATTCACAGATACGCAGTATTTT. Protein product: CASSTRGFTDTQYF.

This sequence joins TRBV25-1 and TRBJ1-4; tentative D call: TRBD1 (6 bases). V was pared by 3 bases and J by 4 bases, with 6 bases between. Looked up from germline, CDR1 is MGHDK and CDR2 is SYGVNS. The length of the CDR3 is 13 residues. The CDR3 here is CASSDRGNEKLFF. The CDR3 DNA follows: TGTGCCAGCAGTGACAGGGGTAATGAAAAACTGTTTTTT.

This rearrangement joins TRBV19 to TRBJ1-3; D might be TRBD1 (5 bases). V shed 3 bases and J shed 2 bases, with 14 bases lying between them. Germline V lookup: CDR1 LNHDA, CDR2 SQIVND (reference sequence). The CDR3 extends over 16 amino acids. The CDR3 coding sequence is TGTGCCAGTAGTATCGGGGGGGAGGTTGCTGGAAACACCATATATTTT. This translates into CASSIGGEVAGNTIYF.

This chain links TRBV7-9 with TRBJ1-3, with 10 bases that match TRBD1. The CDR3 is 19 amino acids. V shed 1 base and J 6 bases; nucleotides not matched to a gene: 15. Germline V gives CDR1 SEHNR, CDR2 FQNEAQ (reference sequence). The CDR3 sequence is CASSLVSLETGGWTNTIYF. The CDR3 DNA sequence: TGTGCCAGCAGCTTAGTCTCCTTGGAGACAGGGGGCTGGACAAACACCATATATTTT.

In the case of this clone: Germline is not matched at one junction end, which may reflect a read error. V and J are TRBV3-1 (or the pseudogene TRBV3-2) and TRBJ1-1, with a tentative D call TRBD1 (6 bases). CDR3 size: 14 residues. CDR1 LGHDT and CDR2 YNNKEL come from the germline V gene (reference sequence). The CDR3 DNA sequence: TGTGCCAGCACCCAAGTCAGGGGGAACACTGAAGCTTTCTTT. Protein sequence: CASTQVRGNTEAFF.

This chain uses TRBV2 with TRBJ1-1; 7 nucleotides align to TRBD1. Trimming removed 10 bases from V and 4 bases from J; junction bases left unmatched: 15. CDR3 size: 15 residues. CDR1 SNHLY and CDR2 FYNNEI come from the germline V gene. The CDR3 protein is CATHPLTGDITEAFF. The CDR3 DNA reads TGTGCCACCCACCCATTAACAGGGGACATCACTGAAGCTTTCTTT.

This clone showed up just once. V and J are TRBV2 and TRBJ2-3; D might be TRBD1 (6 bases). The germline CDR1 and CDR2 sequences are SNHLY and FYNNEI. The CDR3 has 14 residues. Trimming pared 7 bases from V and 5 bases from J, leaving 16 bases between. The CDR3 protein is CASKRDTAGDTQYF. The CDR3 nucleotides read TGTGCCAGCAAGAGGGACACTGCTGGAGATACGCAGTATTTT.

The chain has TRBV18 and TRBJ2-2; TRBD1 aligns across 10 bases. Germline V lookup: CDR1 KGHSH, CDR2 LQKENI. This CDR3 contains 15 residues. Losses at the gene ends were 2 bases for V and 3 bases for J; bases not matched to a gene: 0. CDR3 in DNA: TGTGCCAGCTCACCAGGGACAGGGGACACCGGGGAGCTGTTTTTT. Protein product: CASSPGTGDTGELFF.

The rearrangement joins TRBV5-1 to TRBJ2-1; TRBD1 agrees at 9 bases. This CDR3 is built from 14 residues. V shed 4 bases and J 3 bases; nucleotides not matched to a gene: 2. Germline V gene lookup returns CDR1 SGHRS and CDR2 YFSETQ. The CDR3 region has the DNA TGCGCCAGCAGCCGGGACAGGGTCTACAATGAGCAGTTCTTC. It translates to CASSRDRVYNEQFF.

This chain uses TRBV4-2 with TRBJ1-6, with a weak D call TRBD1 (6 bases). Germline V gene lookup returns CDR1 LGHNA and CDR2 YNFKEQ. CDR3 length: 17 residues. Trimming took 4 bases from V and 2 from J, leaving 15 bases between them. The CDR3 coding sequence is TGTGCCAGCAGCCCTCTTACAGGGTCTCCCTATAATTCACCCCTCCACTTT. As protein: CASSPLTGSPYNSPLHF.

The rearrangement uses TRBV7-9 and TRBJ1-1, with 7 bases lining up with TRBD1. The trim removed 5 bases at V and 0 bases at J, leaving 18 bases unmatched. The germline V gene encodes CDR1 SEHNR and CDR2 FQNEAQ (reference sequence). This CDR3 has 19 amino acids. The CDR3 DNA sequence: TGTGCCAGCAGCCACCCCCCCCGCGGAACAGGGGATATGAACACTGAAGCTTTCTTT. Translating gives CASSHPPRGTGDMNTEAFF.

The genes are TRBV4-2 and TRBJ1-3, with D possibly being TRBD1 (6 bases). Germline V gives CDR1 LGHNA, CDR2 YNFKEQ. This CDR3 region has 16 residues. The V end lost 0 bases, the J end lost 2 bases, and 11 bases lay between the germline ends. In DNA, the CDR3 is TGTGCCAGCAGCCAAGAGGGGGGGCGAACTGGAAACACCATATATTTT. Translated, it gives CASSQEGGRTGNTIYF.

The chain recombines TRBV7-2 with TRBJ1-1, with D hard to call. Between the trimmed V and J ends, which lost 0 bases and 0 bases, there was a span of 8 bases. The CDR3 length is 15 residues. Germline V gives CDR1 SGHTA, CDR2 FQGNSA. The DNA for the CDR3 is TGTGCCAGCAGCTTAGCGCCAGAATTGAACACTGAAGCTTTCTTT. Translating it yields CASSLAPELNTEAFF. The full variable domain, in which reference TRBV7-2 and TRBJ1-1 provide the parts outside the CDR3, is GAGVSQSPSNKVTEKGKDVELRCDPISGHTALYWYRQSLGQGLEFLIYFQGNSAPDKSGLPSDRFSAERTGGSVSTLTIQRTQQEDSAVYLCASSLAPELNTEAFFGQGTRLTVV.

The gene calls are TRBV11-3 and TRBJ2-6; D call uncertain. The germline CDR1 and CDR2 sequences are SGHNT and YENEEA. The CDR3 contains 16 residues. The V end was cut by 2 bases, the J end by 4 bases, with 12 bases between. The CDR3 bases are TGTGCCAGCAGCTTACCCGGTCCCTCGGGGGCCAACGTCCTGACTTTC. It yields the protein CASSLPGPSGANVLTF.

Comment on this clone: The same CDR3 can be traced to other DNA sequences in this sample. This chain connects TRBV7-9 to TRBJ1-3; D possibly corresponds to TRBD1 (6 bases). Germline V CDR1 and CDR2: SEHNR, FQNEAQ (reference sequence). This CDR3 is built from 17 residues. Trimming stripped 5 bases from V and 1 base from J, with 18 bases between. DNA of the CDR3: TGTGCCAGCAGCAGGTTGGGACAAGGAGGTTCTGGAAACACCATATATTTT. Its translation: CASSRLGQGGSGNTIYF.

The chain couples TRBV9 to TRBJ2-2, with 8 bases fitting TRBD1. J lost 7 bases, V lost 0 bases, and 2 bases had no gene match. This CDR3 has 14 amino acids. Germline V gene lookup returns CDR1 SGDLS and CDR2 YYNGEE. The CDR3 loop is CASSVATGGGELFF. The CDR3 region has the DNA TGTGCCAGCAGCGTAGCTACAGGGGGCGGGGAGCTGTTTTTT.

This clone was found once. The rearrangement uses TRBV4-2 and TRBJ1-2, with no clear D. This CDR3 spans 14 amino acids. V was cut by 1 base and J by 8 bases, with 14 bases left in between. Germline V gene sequence: CDR1 LGHNA, CDR2 YNFKEQ. CDR3 in amino acids: CASSQARGMGGYTF. The CDR3 nucleotides read TGTGCCAGCAGCCAAGCTCGGGGAATGGGGGGCTACACCTTC.

The rearrangement joins TRBV19 to TRBJ2-3; D perhaps matches TRBD2 (7 bases). The CDR3 is made up of 15 amino acids. The germline V gene encodes CDR1 LNHDA and CDR2 SQIVND (reference sequence). V shed 1 base and J shed 7 bases, with 15 bases lying between them. Written as DNA, the CDR3 is TGTGCCAGTAGTATAGTGAACGGGGGGCCTAATACGCAGTATTTT. Amino acid sequence: CASSIVNGGPNTQYF.

The chain joins TRBV4-2 to TRBJ2-7, with TRBD1 as a possible D gene (7 bases). V lost 0 bases, J lost 3 bases, and 15 bases lay in between. CDR3 length: 16 amino acids. Germline V lookup: CDR1 LGHNA, CDR2 YNFKEQ. CDR3 DNA: TGTGCCAGCAGCCAAGAAAGGGTCCAGGGGGGCTACGAGCAGTACTTC. Residues: CASSQERVQGGYEQYF.

CDR3 sequence: CASSWGVSTEAFF. In DNA form, the CDR3 reads TGTGCCAGTAGTTGGGGGGTTAGCACTGAAGCTTTCTTT. The chain uses TRBV19 and TRBJ1-1; maybe TRBD1 (5 bases). Germline V gene sequence: CDR1 LNHDA, CDR2 SQIVND (reference sequence). This CDR3 has 13 amino acids. V shed 5 bases and J shed 4 bases, with 11 bases lying between them.

V is TRBV9 and J is TRBJ1-2; tentative D call: TRBD1 (6 bases). Trimming removed 4 bases at V and 2 bases at J, with 12 bases between. Per the germline V gene, CDR1 is SGDLS and CDR2 is YYNGEE. CDR3 length: 14 amino acids. The CDR3 DNA reads as TGTGCCAGCAGCCCCTACAGGGACAACTATGGCTACACCTTC. Translated, it gives CASSPYRDNYGYTF. The full variable domain, rest sourced from reference TRBV9 and TRBJ1-2, is DSGVTQTPKHLITATGQRVTLRCSPRSGDLSVYWYQQSLDQGLQFLIQYYNGEERAKGNILERFSAQQFPDLHSELNLSSLELGDSALYFCASSPYRDNYGYTFGSGTRLTVV.

The chain is built from TRBV19 and TRBJ1-4, with 7 bases aligning to TRBD1. J was trimmed by 7 bases and V by 5 bases; bases with no gene match: 4. Germline V CDR1 and CDR2: LNHDA, SQIVND (reference sequence). The CDR3 sequence is 13 residues long. This CDR3 is CASSGTVIEKLFF. The CDR3 nucleotides read TGTGCCAGTAGTGGGACAGTTATTGAAAAACTGTTTTTT.

The chain has TRBV5-8 and TRBJ1-5, with D maybe TRBD1 (5 bases). Trimming cost V 3 bases and J 7 bases, with 26 bases left between them. The CDR3 has 18 residues. CDR1 is SGHTS and CDR2 is YDEGEE in the germline V gene. In DNA form, the CDR3 reads TGTGCCAGCAGCTCCCCGCTTGCGCCAGGGAGGTATGAACAGCCCCAGCATTTT. Translating it yields CASSSPLAPGRYEQPQHF. Filled out from reference TRBV5-8 and TRBJ1-5, the complete variable domain reads EAGVTQSPTHLIKTRGQQATLRCSPISGHTSVYWYQQALGLGLQFLLWYDEGEERNRGNFPPRFSGRQFPNYSSELNVNALELEDSALYLCASSSPLAPGRYEQPQHFGDGTRLSIL.

The CDR3 bases are TGTGCCAGCAGCCAACTAGCGGGGGCAGAGACCCAGTACTTC. Translating it yields CASSQLAGAETQYF. The rearrangement links TRBV5-5 to TRBJ2-5, with 11 bases lining up with TRBD2. The CDR3 is 14 amino acids. Trimming removed 4 bases from V and 4 bases from J; junction bases left unmatched: 3. Germline assignment: CDR1 SGHKS and CDR2 YYEKEE (reference sequence). Drawing the rest from reference TRBV5-5 and TRBJ2-5, the complete variable domain is DAGVTQSPTHLIKTRGQQVTLRCSPISGHKSVSWYQQVLGQGPQFIFQYYEKEERGRGNFPDRFSARQFPNYSSELNVNALLLGDSALYLCASSQLAGAETQYFGPGTRLLVL.

CDR3 sequence: CASSSTNTGELFF. In DNA, the CDR3 is TGTGCCAGCAGCTCTACGAACACCGGGGAGCTGTTTTTT. This rearrangement joins TRBV9 to TRBJ2-2, with unresolved D. The CDR3 contains 13 residues. CDR1 and CDR2 (germline): SGDLS, YYNGEE. V lost 4 bases and J 0 bases, leaving 4 bases between the germline ends.

This clone was found once. The rearrangement links TRBV10-1 to TRBJ1-3; D may be TRBD1 (6 bases). Trimming cost V 8 bases and J 0 bases, with 20 bases left between them. Germline CDR1 WNHNN, CDR2 SYGVQD (reference sequence). CDR3 length equals 17 residues. As DNA, the CDR3 is TGCGCCAGCGGGTTTACGGGACACCGTAGCTCTGGAAACACCATATATTTT. This sequence encodes CASGFTGHRSSGNTIYF.

This clone was recorded only once. The V call is TRBV7-9, the J call TRBJ2-1; tentatively, D is TRBD1 (6 bases). The V and J ends lost 0 bases and 5 bases respectively, with 14 bases between them. The CDR3 spans 16 residues. Germline CDR1 is SEHNR and CDR2 is FQNEAQ (reference sequence). CDR3 loop: CASSLASGGEDNEQFF. The CDR3 bases are TGTGCCAGCAGCTTAGCGAGTGGGGGCGAGGACAATGAGCAGTTCTTC. Using reference TRBV7-9 and TRBJ2-1 for the parts outside the CDR3, the full variable domain is DTGVSQNPRHKITKRGQNVTFRCDPISEHNRLYWYRQTLGQGPEFLTYFQNEAQLEKSRLLSDRFSAERPKGSFSTLEIQRTEQGDSAMYLCASSLASGGEDNEQFFGPGTRLTVL.